There are a few counts of the clone carrying this TCR beta chain. Its antigen is not known. Next came a second PCR, run for about 6 to 12 cycles, which used a sample-barcoded 5' primer along with a J-beta primer mix. Tagging of each cDNA molecule was performed by a template-switch adaptor with 12 random nucleotides. TCRdb reprocessed the 5' RACE reads via MiXCR and lists one record per CDR3 protein. The sample lists over a million distinct CDR3 sequences, approximately 43% occurring once. This sample was included in a study of blood T cells in healthy people across ages. The length of the CDR3 is 14 residues. The V segment lost 2 bases and the J segment 9 bases; nucleotides outside the gene matches: 6. Germline V gene sequence: CDR1 SGHRS, CDR2 YFSETQ. Investigators took around 10 milliliters of peripheral blood from every donor. Broader study findings: Diversity was higher, and naive CD4+ cells more numerous, in long-lived donors than in aged donors.

This receptor was obtained from a woman between 18 and 30 years old in good health. The V call is TRBV5-1, the J call TRBJ2-1; 9 bases are a match to TRBD2. The specimen sequenced was blood. Written as DNA, the CDR3 is TGCGCCAGCAGCTTAGTAGCGGGAGTCCCTGAGCAGTTCTTC. Its protein product is CASSLVAGVPEQFF.